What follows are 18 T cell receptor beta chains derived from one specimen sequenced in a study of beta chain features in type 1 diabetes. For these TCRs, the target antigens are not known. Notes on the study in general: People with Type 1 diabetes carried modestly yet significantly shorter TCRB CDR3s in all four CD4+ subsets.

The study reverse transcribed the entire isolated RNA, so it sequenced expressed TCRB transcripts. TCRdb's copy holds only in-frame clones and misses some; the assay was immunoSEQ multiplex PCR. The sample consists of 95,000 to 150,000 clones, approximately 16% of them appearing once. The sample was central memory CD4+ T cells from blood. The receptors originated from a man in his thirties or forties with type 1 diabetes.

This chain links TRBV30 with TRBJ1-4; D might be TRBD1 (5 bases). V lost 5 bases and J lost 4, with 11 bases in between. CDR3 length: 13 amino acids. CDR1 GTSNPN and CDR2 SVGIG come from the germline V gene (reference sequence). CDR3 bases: TGTGCCTGGCAACAGGACCTTAATGAAAAACTGTTTTTT. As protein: CAWQQDLNEKLFF.

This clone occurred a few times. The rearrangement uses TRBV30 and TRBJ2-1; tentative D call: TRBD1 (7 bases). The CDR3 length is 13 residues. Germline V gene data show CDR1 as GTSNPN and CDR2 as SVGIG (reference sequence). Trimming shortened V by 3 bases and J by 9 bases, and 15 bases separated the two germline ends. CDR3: CAWRVAGGSEQFF. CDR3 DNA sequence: TGTGCCTGGAGGGTGGCAGGGGGGAGTGAGCAGTTCTTC.

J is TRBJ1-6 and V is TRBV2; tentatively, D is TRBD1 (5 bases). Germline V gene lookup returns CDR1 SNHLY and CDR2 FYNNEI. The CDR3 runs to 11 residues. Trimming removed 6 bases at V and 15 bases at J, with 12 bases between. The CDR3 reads CASRTQGLLHF. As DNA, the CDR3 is TGTGCCAGCAGGACCCAGGGACTCCTCCACTTT.

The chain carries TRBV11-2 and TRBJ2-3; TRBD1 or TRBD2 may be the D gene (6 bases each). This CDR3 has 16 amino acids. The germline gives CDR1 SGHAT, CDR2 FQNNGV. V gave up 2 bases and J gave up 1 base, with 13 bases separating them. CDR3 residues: CASSLSLGGGTDTQYF. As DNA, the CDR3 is TGTGCCAGCAGCTTATCTTTGGGGGGCGGCACAGATACGCAGTATTTT.

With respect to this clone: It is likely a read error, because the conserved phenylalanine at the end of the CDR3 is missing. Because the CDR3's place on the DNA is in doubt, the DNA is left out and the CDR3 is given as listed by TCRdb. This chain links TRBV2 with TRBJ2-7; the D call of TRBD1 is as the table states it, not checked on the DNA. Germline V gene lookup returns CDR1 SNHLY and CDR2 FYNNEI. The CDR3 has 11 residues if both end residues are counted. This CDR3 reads CASSEVGRFFL.

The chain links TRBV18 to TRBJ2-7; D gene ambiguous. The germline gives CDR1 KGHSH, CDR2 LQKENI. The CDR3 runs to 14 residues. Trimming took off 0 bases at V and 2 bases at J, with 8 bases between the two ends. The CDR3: CASSPPWGTYEQYF. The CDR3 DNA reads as TGTGCCAGCTCACCACCGTGGGGAACCTACGAGCAGTACTTC.

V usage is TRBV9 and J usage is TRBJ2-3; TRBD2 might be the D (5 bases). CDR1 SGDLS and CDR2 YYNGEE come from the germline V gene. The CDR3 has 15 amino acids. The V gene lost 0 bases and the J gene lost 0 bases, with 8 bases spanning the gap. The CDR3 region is CASSVGGWSTDTQYF. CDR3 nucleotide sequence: TGTGCCAGCAGCGTAGGAGGGTGGAGCACAGATACGCAGTATTTT.

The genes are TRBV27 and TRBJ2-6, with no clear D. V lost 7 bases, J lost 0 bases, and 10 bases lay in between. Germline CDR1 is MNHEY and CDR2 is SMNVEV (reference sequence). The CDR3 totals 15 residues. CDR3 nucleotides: TGTGCCAGCATGATGTGGACCTCTGGGGCCAACGTCCTGACTTTC. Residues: CASMMWTSGANVLTF.

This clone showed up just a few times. The CDR3 DNA reads as TGTGCCAGCAGGAGGCCCGGCAGCTCCTACAATGAGCAGTTCTTC. Translating it yields CASRRPGSSYNEQFF. The rearrangement links TRBV7-2 to TRBJ2-1; D uncertain. This CDR3 has 15 amino acids. Trimming removed 6 bases at V and 0 bases at J, with 12 bases between. Germline assignment: CDR1 SGHTA and CDR2 FQGNSA.

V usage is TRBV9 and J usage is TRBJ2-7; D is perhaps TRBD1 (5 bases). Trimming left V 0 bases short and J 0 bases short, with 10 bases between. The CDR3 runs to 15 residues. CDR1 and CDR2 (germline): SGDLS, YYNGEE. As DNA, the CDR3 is TGTGCCAGCAGCGTAGGCCCGACAGACTCCTACGAGCAGTACTTC. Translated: CASSVGPTDSYEQYF.

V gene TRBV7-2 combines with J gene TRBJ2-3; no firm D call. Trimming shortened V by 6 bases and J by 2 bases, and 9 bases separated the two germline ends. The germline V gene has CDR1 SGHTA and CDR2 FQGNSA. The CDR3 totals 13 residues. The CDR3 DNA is TGTGCCAGCAGTCGGCAGGTCACAGATACGCAGTATTTT. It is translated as CASSRQVTDTQYF. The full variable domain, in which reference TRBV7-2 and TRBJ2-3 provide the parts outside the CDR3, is GAGVSQSPSNKVTEKGKDVELRCDPISGHTALYWYRQSLGQGLEFLIYFQGNSAPDKSGLPSDRFSAERTGGSVSTLTIQRTQQEDSAVYLCASSRQVTDTQYFGPGTRLTVL.

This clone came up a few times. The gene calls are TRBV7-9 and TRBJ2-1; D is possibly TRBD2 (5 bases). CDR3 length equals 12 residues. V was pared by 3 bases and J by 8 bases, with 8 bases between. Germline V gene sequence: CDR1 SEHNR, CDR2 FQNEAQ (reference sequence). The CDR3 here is CASSFRRDEQFF. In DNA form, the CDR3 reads TGTGCCAGCAGCTTCAGGCGGGATGAGCAGTTCTTC.

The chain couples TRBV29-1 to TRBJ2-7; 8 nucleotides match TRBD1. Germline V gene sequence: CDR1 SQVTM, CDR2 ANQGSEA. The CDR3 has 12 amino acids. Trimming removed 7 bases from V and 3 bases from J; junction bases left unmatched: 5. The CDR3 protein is CSGGTGDYEQYF. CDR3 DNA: TGCAGCGGAGGGACAGGAGACTACGAGCAGTACTTC.

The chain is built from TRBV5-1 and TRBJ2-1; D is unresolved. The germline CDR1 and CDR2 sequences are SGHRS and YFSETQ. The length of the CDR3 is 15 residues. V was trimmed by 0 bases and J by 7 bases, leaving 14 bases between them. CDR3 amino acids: CASSLENPRRNEQFF. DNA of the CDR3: TGCGCCAGCAGCTTGGAAAACCCTCGACGGAATGAGCAGTTCTTC.

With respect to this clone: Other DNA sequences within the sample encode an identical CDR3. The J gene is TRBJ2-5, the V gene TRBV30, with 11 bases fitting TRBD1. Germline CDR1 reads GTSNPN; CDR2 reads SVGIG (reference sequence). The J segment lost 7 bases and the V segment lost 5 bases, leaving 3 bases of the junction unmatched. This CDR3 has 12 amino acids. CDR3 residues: CAWGQGALTQYF. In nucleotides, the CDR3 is TGTGCCTGGGGACAGGGGGCGTTGACCCAGTACTTC.

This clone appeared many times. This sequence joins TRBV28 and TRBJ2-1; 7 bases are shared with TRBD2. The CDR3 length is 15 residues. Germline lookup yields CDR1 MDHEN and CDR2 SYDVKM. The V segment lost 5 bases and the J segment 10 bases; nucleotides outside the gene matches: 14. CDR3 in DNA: TGTGCCAGCAGTCGTGTCGGGACTATATCGAGAGAGCAGTTCTTC. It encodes CASSRVGTISREQFF.

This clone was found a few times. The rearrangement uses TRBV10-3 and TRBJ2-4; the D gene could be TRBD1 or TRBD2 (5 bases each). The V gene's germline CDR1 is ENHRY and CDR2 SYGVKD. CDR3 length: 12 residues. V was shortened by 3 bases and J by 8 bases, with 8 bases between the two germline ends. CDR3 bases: TGTGCCATCAGTGAAGAGGGGCACATTCAGTACTTC. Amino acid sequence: CAISEEGHIQYF.

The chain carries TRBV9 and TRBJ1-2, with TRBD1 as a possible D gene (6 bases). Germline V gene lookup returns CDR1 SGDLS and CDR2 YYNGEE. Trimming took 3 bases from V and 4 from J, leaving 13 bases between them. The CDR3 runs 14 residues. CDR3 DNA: TGTGCCAGCAGCGCCCCACAGGGTCCCTATGGCTACACCTTC. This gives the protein CASSAPQGPYGYTF.